These 30 T cell receptor beta chains originate from one sample sequenced in a study of CD8 T cells in ankylosing spondylitis. TCRdb passed the 5' RACE reads through MiXCR, listing each CDR3 protein once. Here the sample spans about 96,000 distinct CDR3 sequences, around 26% being singletons. The sample taken for sequencing was blood, either unsorted or a sorted T cell fraction (not recorded which). The receptors were gathered from a male donor with ankylosing spondylitis or in good health (not recorded which).

The rearrangement uses TRBV20-1 and TRBJ1-6; D is ambiguous. The CDR3 extends over 13 amino acids. Trimming pared 6 bases from V and 2 bases from J, leaving 8 bases between. CDR1 DFQATT and CDR2 SNEGSKA come from the germline V gene (reference sequence). This CDR3 is CSAVETYNSPLHF. DNA for the CDR3: TGCAGTGCGGTGGAGACCTATAATTCACCCCTCCACTTT.

This clonotype was detected ten times or more. The CDR3 protein is CASAVASTDTQYF. The CDR3 DNA sequence: TGCGCCAGCGCGGTTGCTAGCACAGATACGCAGTATTTT. This chain uses TRBV5-1 with TRBJ2-3; no clear D gene. The CDR3 consists of 13 residues. V shed 7 bases and J shed 0 bases, with 9 bases lying between them. The germline V gene encodes CDR1 SGHRS and CDR2 YFSETQ.

This clonotype was detected a few times. The chain couples TRBV5-6 to TRBJ2-1; D is undetermined. This CDR3 is built from 16 residues. V was cut by 3 bases and J by 0 bases, with 13 bases left in between. CDR1 SGHDT and CDR2 YYEEEE come from the germline V gene. CDR3 nucleotides: TGTGCCAGCAGCTGGTACGGCCTCAGCTCCTACAATGAGCAGTTCTTC. Residues: CASSWYGLSSYNEQFF.

This chain links TRBV6-2 or TRBV6-3 with TRBJ1-5; D may be TRBD1 (6 bases). Trimming cost V 5 bases and J 4 bases, with 15 bases left between them. There are 15 residues in the CDR3. Per germline, CDR1 MNHEY and CDR2 SVGEGT. CDR3 in DNA: TGTGCCAGCAGTCCTCCCGACAGGCTGAATCAGCCCCAGCATTTT. This sequence encodes CASSPPDRLNQPQHF.

This clonotype was found many times. This sequence joins TRBV25-1 and TRBJ2-7; D is possibly TRBD2 (5 bases). Trimming shortened V by 6 bases and J by 5 bases, and 17 bases separated the two germline ends. This CDR3 contains 14 residues. Germline lookup yields CDR1 MGHDK and CDR2 SYGVNS. The CDR3 is CASSPAGRFHEQYF. The CDR3 region has the DNA TGTGCCAGCAGCCCCGCGGGCAGGTTCCACGAGCAGTACTTC.

This sequence joins TRBV5-1 and TRBJ2-4, with D unresolved. In germline, CDR1 is SGHRS, CDR2 YFSETQ. The length of the CDR3 is 14 residues. Deletions cut 1 base from V and 0 bases from J, with 5 bases between. The DNA for the CDR3 is TGCGCCAGCAGCTTGACGGTAGCCAAAAACATTCAGTACTTC. It translates to CASSLTVAKNIQYF.

The chain couples TRBV2 to TRBJ2-2; possibly TRBD2 for D (5 bases). CDR3 size: 15 residues. Between the trimmed V and J ends, which lost 6 bases and 7 bases, there was a span of 18 bases. Germline CDR1 and CDR2: SNHLY and FYNNEI. The CDR3 DNA sequence: TGTGCCAGCAGCCCGGACTCCCCATGGAGCGGGGAGCTGTTTTTT. It is translated as CASSPDSPWSGELFF.

This clonotype was counted between two and nine times. V is TRBV27 and J is TRBJ2-2; D not resolved. The CDR3 sequence is 13 residues long. CDR1 is MNHEY, CDR2 SMNVEV, per germline (reference sequence). V lost 7 bases and J 6 bases, leaving 12 bases between the germline ends. The CDR3 coding sequence is TGTGCCAGCACCCCGACAAGGCCCGGGGAGCTGTTTTTT. It specifies CASTPTRPGELFF.

This clonotype was observed a handful of times. This rearrangement joins TRBV12-3 or TRBV12-4 to TRBJ2-7; 8 bases align to TRBD1. V shed 7 bases and J 3 bases; nucleotides not matched to a gene: 8. The CDR3 runs 14 residues. The CDR3 reads CASKTRGQDYEQYF. In DNA, the CDR3 is TGTGCCAGCAAAACCAGGGGGCAAGACTACGAGCAGTACTTC.

This clonotype came up a few times. J is TRBJ1-6 and V is TRBV7-3, with D unresolved. Germline CDR1 is SGHTA and CDR2 is FQGTGA. This CDR3 contains 13 residues. V was pared by 5 bases and J by 8 bases, with 10 bases between. CDR3 DNA: TGTGCCAGCAGCGTATACGAGGATTCACCCCTCCACTTT. Its protein product is CASSVYEDSPLHF.

This rearrangement joins TRBV20-1 to TRBJ1-5, with 12 bases lining up with TRBD1. Germline CDR1 and CDR2: DFQATT and SNEGSKA (reference sequence). The V gene end was trimmed by 2 bases and the J gene end by 0 bases; junction bases not matched to a gene: 8. This CDR3 has 18 amino acids. The CDR3 DNA reads as TGCAGTGCTAGAACCGGGACAGGGGGCGCGGATAGCAATCAGCCCCAGCATTTT. Translated, it gives CSARTGTGGADSNQPQHF.

This clonotype was picked up a small number of times. This chain uses TRBV5-1 with TRBJ1-2, with unresolved D. The CDR3 length is 15 residues. Germline V gene lookup returns CDR1 SGHRS and CDR2 YFSETQ. V was trimmed by 1 base and J by 6 bases, leaving 16 bases between them. CDR3 in DNA: TGCGCCAGCAGCTTGCTCGGGCAGCAAGTCCATGGCTACACCTTC. It specifies CASSLLGQQVHGYTF.

This chain connects TRBV20-1 to TRBJ2-1, with a possible D match to TRBD1 (6 bases). Per the germline V gene, CDR1 is DFQATT and CDR2 is SNEGSKA (reference sequence). Trimming stripped 0 bases from V and 1 base from J, with 13 bases between. The CDR3 runs to 16 residues. CDR3 loop: CSARDDNRESYNEQFF. DNA of the CDR3: TGCAGTGCTAGAGATGACAACAGGGAATCCTACAATGAGCAGTTCTTC.

In its sample, this clonotype was seen once. This chain links TRBV15 with TRBJ2-7, with D tentatively TRBD1 (6 bases). The CDR3 covers 14 residues. The germline V gene encodes CDR1 LNHNV and CDR2 YYDKDF (reference sequence). The V end was cut by 2 bases, the J end by 0 bases, with 8 bases between. Here the CDR3 reads CATSRRGSSYEQYF. In DNA, the CDR3 is TGTGCCACCAGCAGAAGGGGGTCCTCCTACGAGCAGTACTTC.

This clonotype was seen a handful of times. V usage is TRBV12-3 or TRBV12-4 and J usage is TRBJ1-3; D is unresolved. V was cut by 3 bases and J by 3 bases, with 3 bases left in between. This CDR3 contains 12 residues. DNA for the CDR3: TGTGCCAGCAGTTTTAGTGGAAACACCATATATTTT. Its translation is CASSFSGNTIYF.

The sample holds a few counts of this clonotype. The chain employs TRBV6-2 or TRBV6-3 and TRBJ2-2; TRBD2 matches 8 bases. The germline gives CDR1 MNHEY, CDR2 SVGEGT. The CDR3 consists of 20 residues. Trimming at V came to 2 bases and at J to 0 bases, leaving 14 bases not matched to a gene. CDR3 sequence: CASSYEPGLAPLANTGELFF. CDR3 in DNA: TGTGCCAGCAGTTACGAGCCCGGACTAGCCCCCCTAGCGAACACCGGGGAGCTGTTTTTT.

CDR3 in amino acids: CASSPPWGIRTEAFF. In nucleotides, the CDR3 is TGTGCCAGCAGTCCGCCATGGGGAATCAGGACTGAAGCTTTCTTT. The V gene is TRBV28, the J gene TRBJ1-1, with no clear D. The germline V and J ends were trimmed by 5 bases and 5 bases, with 18 bases remaining between them. The CDR3 length is 15 residues. From germline, CDR1 is MDHEN and CDR2 SYDVKM.

V and J are TRBV20-1 and TRBJ2-2; 7 bases are shared with TRBD1. V lost 6 bases to trimming and J lost 3 bases; unmatched junction nucleotides: 10. CDR3 size: 15 residues. CDR1 is DFQATT and CDR2 is SNEGSKA in the germline V gene (reference sequence). CDR3 in amino acids: CSASTKQGYTGELFF. CDR3 DNA: TGCAGTGCCAGTACTAAACAGGGGTACACCGGGGAGCTGTTTTTT.

The chain employs TRBV20-1 and TRBJ2-3, with 8 bases aligning to TRBD2. CDR1 and CDR2 from the germline V gene are DFQATT and SNEGSKA (reference sequence). The CDR3 extends over 13 amino acids. V lost 1 base to trimming and J lost 6 bases; unmatched junction nucleotides: 3. The CDR3 reads CSARAGGPDTQYF. CDR3 sequence (DNA): TGCAGTGCTAGAGCGGGGGGGCCCGATACGCAGTATTTT.

The chain links TRBV10-3 to TRBJ2-3; 7 positions agree with TRBD2. The CDR3 runs 15 residues. The germline CDR1 and CDR2 sequences are ENHRY and SYGVKD. With V trimmed by 4 bases and J by 6 bases, 10 bases remained unmatched. CDR3 amino acids: CAISGTTRGGDTQYF. CDR3 sequence (DNA): TGTGCCATCAGTGGGACTACGAGGGGAGGGGATACGCAGTATTTT.

This clonotype was observed a few times. This chain connects TRBV5-1 to TRBJ2-3; TRBD1 is a possible D gene (6 bases). The V end lost 0 bases, the J end lost 5 bases, and 13 bases lay between the germline ends. This CDR3 contains 15 residues. Germline assignment: CDR1 SGHRS and CDR2 YFSETQ. CDR3 residues: CASSLVGTRGDTQYF. In nucleotides, the CDR3 is TGCGCCAGCAGCTTGGTAGGGACAAGAGGAGATACGCAGTATTTT.

The J gene is TRBJ2-1, the V gene TRBV5-1, with 7 bases matching TRBD1. The CDR3 covers 17 residues. Per the germline V gene, CDR1 is SGHRS and CDR2 is YFSETQ. The J segment lost 1 base and the V segment lost 4 bases, leaving 11 bases of the junction unmatched. The CDR3 DNA sequence: TGCGCCAGCAGCGCCCTCCAGGGACAGTCATCCTACAATGAGCAGTTCTTC. Translating it yields CASSALQGQSSYNEQFF.

In this sample, this clonotype turned up a few times. The chain joins TRBV7-8 to TRBJ2-1; tentative D call: TRBD2 (5 bases). Germline CDR1 is SGHVS and CDR2 is FQNEAQ. With 1 base removed from V and 4 bases from J, the gap between germline ends came to 11 bases. The CDR3 sequence is 15 residues long. CDR3 nucleotide sequence: TGTGCCAGCAGCTTAGGGGGAGCAGTATACAATGAGCAGTTCTTC. This gives the protein CASSLGGAVYNEQFF.

This rearrangement joins TRBV20-1 to TRBJ2-1; no definite D call. Trimming shortened V by 5 bases and J by 8 bases, and 13 bases separated the two germline ends. This CDR3 has 12 amino acids. Germline V gene lookup returns CDR1 DFQATT and CDR2 SNEGSKA (reference sequence). The CDR3 sequence is CSAVLGEDEQFF. CDR3 in DNA: TGCAGTGCTGTGCTGGGTGAGGATGAGCAGTTCTTC.

The chain couples TRBV5-1 to TRBJ2-3, with 8 bases fitting TRBD1. J gave up 4 bases and V 4 bases, and 8 bases lay outside the gene matches. Germline CDR1 SGHRS, CDR2 YFSETQ. The CDR3 has 15 residues. In DNA, the CDR3 is TGCGCCAGCAGCCCGGGACAGGAGGTTTCAGATACGCAGTATTTT. Its translation is CASSPGQEVSDTQYF.

This clonotype was detected only a few times. One end of the junction varies from germline; a read error may be responsible. This chain joins TRBV5-1 and TRBJ1-2, with TRBD1 as a possible D gene (5 bases). Germline CDR1 SGHRS, CDR2 YFSETQ. CDR3 length equals 15 residues. The CDR3 DNA follows: TGCGCCAGCAGCTTGGGGCCTAGACAGTATAACGGCTACCCCTTC. Translating gives CASSLGPRQYNGYPF.

The chain is built from TRBV18 and TRBJ2-2; D is possibly TRBD1 (5 bases). CDR3 length equals 16 residues. The V gene lost 0 bases and the J gene lost 1 base, with 9 bases spanning the gap. CDR1 is KGHSH and CDR2 is LQKENI in the germline V gene. CDR3 DNA: TGTGCCAGCTCACCACCGGCTGGACAGAACACCGGGGAGCTGTTTTTT. Amino acid sequence: CASSPPAGQNTGELFF.

This sequence joins TRBV6-6 and TRBJ2-4; D unclear. Germline V lookup: CDR1 MNHNY, CDR2 SVGAGI (reference sequence). The CDR3 consists of 13 residues. Trimming cost V 6 bases and J 9 bases, with 15 bases left between them. CDR3 nucleotides: TGTGCCAGCAGAGAAGACCGTATTGCCATTCAGTACTTC. Its translation: CASREDRIAIQYF.

This clonotype was seen at least ten times. CDR3 sequence (DNA): TGCAGCGTTGGTGGCCTCGGGGGCTCCTACAATGAGCAGTTCTTC. The encoded protein is CSVGGLGGSYNEQFF. The rearrangement joins TRBV29-1 to TRBJ2-1, with D possibly being TRBD2 (6 bases). Trimming cost V 4 bases and J 0 bases, with 13 bases left between them. The CDR3 consists of 15 residues. Per the germline V gene, CDR1 is SQVTM and CDR2 is ANQGSEA.

This sequence joins TRBV20-1 and TRBJ2-1, with 13 bases that match TRBD2. Germline V gives CDR1 DFQATT, CDR2 SNEGSKA (reference sequence). V was clipped by 6 bases and J by 4 bases; unmatched bases: 12. The CDR3 extends over 17 amino acids. Here the CDR3 DNA reads TGCAGTGCACAAACTAGCGGGGGGGCCGCACTTTACAATGAGCAGTTCTTC. As protein: CSAQTSGGAALYNEQFF.